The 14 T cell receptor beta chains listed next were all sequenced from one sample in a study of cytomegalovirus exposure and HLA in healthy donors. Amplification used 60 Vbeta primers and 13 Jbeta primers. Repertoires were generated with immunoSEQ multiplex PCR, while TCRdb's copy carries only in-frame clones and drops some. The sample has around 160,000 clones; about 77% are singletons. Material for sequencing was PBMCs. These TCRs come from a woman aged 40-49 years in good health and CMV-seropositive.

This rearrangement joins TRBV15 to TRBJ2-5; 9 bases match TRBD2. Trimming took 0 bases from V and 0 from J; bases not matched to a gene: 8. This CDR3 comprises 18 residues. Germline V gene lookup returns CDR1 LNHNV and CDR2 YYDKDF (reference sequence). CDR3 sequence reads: CATSREGTSFGNQETQYF. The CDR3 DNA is TGTGCCACCAGCAGAGAAGGGACTAGCTTCGGGAACCAAGAGACCCAGTACTTC.

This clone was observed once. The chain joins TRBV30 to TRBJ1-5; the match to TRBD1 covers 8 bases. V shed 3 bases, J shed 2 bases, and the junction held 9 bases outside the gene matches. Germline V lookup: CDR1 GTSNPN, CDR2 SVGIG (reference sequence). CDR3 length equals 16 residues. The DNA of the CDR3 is TGTGCCTGGAGGGCTGACAGGGGTGGTGGCAATCAGCCCCAGCATTTT. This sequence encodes CAWRADRGGGNQPQHF.

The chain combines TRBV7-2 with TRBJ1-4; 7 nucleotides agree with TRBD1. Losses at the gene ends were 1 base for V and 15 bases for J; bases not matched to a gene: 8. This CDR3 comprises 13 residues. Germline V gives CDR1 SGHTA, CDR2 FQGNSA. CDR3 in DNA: TGTGCCAGCAGCTTAGGAGTCGACAGGGAGGTGTTTTTT. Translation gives CASSLGVDREVFF. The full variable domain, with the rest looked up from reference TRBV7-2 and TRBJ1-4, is GAGVSQSPSNKVTEKGKDVELRCDPISGHTALYWYRQSLGQGLEFLIYFQGNSAPDKSGLPSDRFSAERTGGSVSTLTIQRTQQEDSAVYLCASSLGVDREVFFGSGTQLSVL.

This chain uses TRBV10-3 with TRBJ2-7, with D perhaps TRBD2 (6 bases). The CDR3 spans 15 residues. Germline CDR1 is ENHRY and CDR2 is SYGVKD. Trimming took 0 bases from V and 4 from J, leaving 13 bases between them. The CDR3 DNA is TGTGCCATCAGTGAGTCGGGACCGGCGGGATACGAGCAGTACTTC. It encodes CAISESGPAGYEQYF.

The CDR3 region is CAISEGVTIPEAFF. In DNA, the CDR3 is TGTGCCATCAGTGAAGGGGTGACAATACCTGAAGCTTTCTTT. The genes are TRBV10-3 and TRBJ1-1; D is perhaps TRBD1 (5 bases). Deletions cut 3 bases from V and 6 bases from J, with 14 bases between. Germline-derived CDR1 and CDR2 are ENHRY and SYGVKD. This CDR3 has 14 amino acids.

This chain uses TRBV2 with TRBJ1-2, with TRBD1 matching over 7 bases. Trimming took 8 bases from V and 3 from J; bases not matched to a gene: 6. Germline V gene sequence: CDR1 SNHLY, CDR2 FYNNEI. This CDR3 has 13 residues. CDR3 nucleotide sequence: TGTGCCAGCGCACCTCAGGGGGACTATGGCTACACCTTC. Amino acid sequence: CASAPQGDYGYTF.

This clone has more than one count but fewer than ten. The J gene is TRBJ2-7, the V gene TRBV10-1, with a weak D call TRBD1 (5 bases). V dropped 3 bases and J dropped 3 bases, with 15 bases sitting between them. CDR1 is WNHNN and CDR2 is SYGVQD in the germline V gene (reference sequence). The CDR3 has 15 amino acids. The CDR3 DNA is TGCGCCAGCAGTGATCCCGGACAAACTATCTACGAGCAGTACTTC. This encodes CASSDPGQTIYEQYF.

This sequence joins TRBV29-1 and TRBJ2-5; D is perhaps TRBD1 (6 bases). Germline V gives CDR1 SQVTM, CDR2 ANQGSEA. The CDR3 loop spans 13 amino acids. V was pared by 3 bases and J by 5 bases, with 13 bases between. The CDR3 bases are TGCAGCGTTGAGACAGGCCTGTGGGAGACCCAGTACTTC. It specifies CSVETGLWETQYF.

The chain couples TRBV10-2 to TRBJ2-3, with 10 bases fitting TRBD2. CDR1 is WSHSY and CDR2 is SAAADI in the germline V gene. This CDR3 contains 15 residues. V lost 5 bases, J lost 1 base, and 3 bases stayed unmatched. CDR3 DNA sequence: TGCGCCAGCAGTTCCAGCGGGGGGGGCACAGATACGCAGTATTTT. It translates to CASSSSGGGTDTQYF.

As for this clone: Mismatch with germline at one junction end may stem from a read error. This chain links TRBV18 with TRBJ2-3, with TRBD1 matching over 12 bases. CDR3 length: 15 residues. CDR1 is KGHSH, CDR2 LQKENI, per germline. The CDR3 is CASSPGTGGTNTQYF. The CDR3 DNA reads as TGTGCCAGCTCACCCGGGACAGGGGGCACAAATACGCAGTATTTT.

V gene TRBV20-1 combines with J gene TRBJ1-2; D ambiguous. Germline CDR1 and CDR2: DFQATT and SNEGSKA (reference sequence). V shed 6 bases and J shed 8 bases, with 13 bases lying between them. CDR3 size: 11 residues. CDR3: CSASPAEGYTF. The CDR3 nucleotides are TGCAGTGCATCCCCGGCGGAGGGCTACACCTTC.

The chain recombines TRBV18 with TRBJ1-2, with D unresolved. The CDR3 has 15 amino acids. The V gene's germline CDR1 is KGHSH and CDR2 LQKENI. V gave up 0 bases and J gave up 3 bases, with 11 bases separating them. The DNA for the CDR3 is TGTGCCAGCTCACCACCGGTGAGTGGTGACTATGGCTACACCTTC. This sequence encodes CASSPPVSGDYGYTF.

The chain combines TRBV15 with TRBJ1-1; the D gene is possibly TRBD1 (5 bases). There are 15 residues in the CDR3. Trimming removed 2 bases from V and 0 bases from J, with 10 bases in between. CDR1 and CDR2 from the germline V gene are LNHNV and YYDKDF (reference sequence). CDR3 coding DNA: TGTGCCACCAGCAGAACGACAGTCTTGAACACTGAAGCTTTCTTT. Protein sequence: CATSRTTVLNTEAFF.

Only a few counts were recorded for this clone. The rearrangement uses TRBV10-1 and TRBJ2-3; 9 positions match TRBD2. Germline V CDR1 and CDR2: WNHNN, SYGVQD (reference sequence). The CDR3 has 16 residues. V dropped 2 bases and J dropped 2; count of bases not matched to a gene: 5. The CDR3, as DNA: TGCGCCAGCAGTGAGCGCCTAGCGGGAAACACAGATACGCAGTATTTT. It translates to CASSERLAGNTDTQYF.